Following are 23 T cell receptor beta chains from one sample sequenced in a study of vaccination effects on CD4 cells after COVID-19. Before sequencing took place, the ViraFEST assay used viral peptide pools to expand antigen-specific CD4+ T cells. Cultured cells yielded isolated CD4+ T cells after 10 days. Vaccinated recipients, who were negative for nucleocapsid antibodies, had no history of SARS-CoV-2 infection. Method: immunoSEQ multiplex PCR; TCRdb's copy keeps in-frame clones and lacks some. The data contain about 28,000 clones, about four fifths of them singletons. These receptors' targets are unknown. Sequenced here: CD4+ T cells from PBMCs cultured with SARS-CoV-2 spike peptides, sampled before COVID-19 vaccination. The receptors come from a human donor who received a COVID-19 vaccine.

The chain has TRBV4-2 and TRBJ2-2; D is uncertain. Germline V gives CDR1 LGHNA, CDR2 YNFKEQ. The CDR3 runs 16 residues. Trimming pared 2 bases from V and 6 bases from J, leaving 16 bases between. The CDR3 nucleotides are TGTGCCAGCAGCCAAACCTCCCAGAACCTGGCCGGGGAGCTGTTTTTT. It yields the protein CASSQTSQNLAGELFF.

The genes are TRBV2 and TRBJ2-7; D possibly matches TRBD1 or TRBD2 (6 bases each). This CDR3 comprises 13 residues. Germline V gene data show CDR1 as SNHLY and CDR2 as FYNNEI. V lost 6 bases and J 5 bases, leaving 14 bases between the germline ends. The CDR3 protein is CASRGRGGNEQYF. The CDR3, as DNA: TGTGCCAGCAGGGGAAGAGGGGGGAACGAGCAGTACTTC. Looking up the rest from reference TRBV2 and TRBJ2-7 gives the full variable domain: EPEVTQTPSHQVTQMGQEVILRCVPISNHLYFYWYRQILGQKVEFLVSFYNNEISEKSEIFDDQFSVERPDGSNFTLKIRSTKLEDSAMYFCASRGRGGNEQYFGPGTRLTVT.

This clone is a singleton in its sample. V is TRBV9 and J is TRBJ2-7, with D perhaps matching TRBD1 (7 bases). V lost 3 bases, J lost 5 bases, and 15 bases lay in between. There are 14 residues in the CDR3. Per the germline V gene, CDR1 is SGDLS and CDR2 is YYNGEE. Written as DNA, the CDR3 is TGTGCCAGCAGCGCAGGGGGGAGGAGTAACGAGCAGTACTTC. This gives the protein CASSAGGRSNEQYF.

In DNA form, the CDR3 reads TGCGCCAGCAGTCAATCCCGGGACAGGTATAAGACTGAAGCTTTCTTT. Translated, it gives CASSQSRDRYKTEAFF. The J gene is TRBJ1-1, the V gene TRBV23-1; 8 bases agree with TRBD1. TRBV23-1 is treated as an ORF (open reading frame) with a function not yet certain. This CDR3 is 16 amino acids long. The V segment lost 0 bases and the J segment 5 bases; nucleotides outside the gene matches: 8.

The chain combines TRBV6-2 or TRBV6-3 with TRBJ1-3; no clear D gene. The CDR3 is 11 residues long. Germline V lookup: CDR1 MNHEY, CDR2 SVGEGT. Trimming took off 6 bases at V and 4 bases at J, with 4 bases between the two ends. CDR3 in amino acids: CASSQGNTIYF. In DNA form, the CDR3 reads TGTGCCAGCAGCCAAGGAAACACCATATATTTT.

The sample holds one count of this clone. The genes are TRBV11-2 and TRBJ1-1, with TRBD1 matching over 8 bases. The ends lost 6 bases at V and 4 bases at J; junction bases unmatched: 16. Germline loops: CDR1 SGHAT, CDR2 FQNNGV. CDR3 length: 17 amino acids. CDR3 amino acids: CASRPPMTGVRGTEAFF. The CDR3 bases are TGTGCCAGCAGACCCCCGATGACAGGGGTCAGGGGCACTGAAGCTTTCTTT.

This clone was found once. For the CDR3, the DNA is TGTGCCAGCAGTTACAAACAGGGGGCGCTGACCGGGGAGCTGTTTTTT. Residues: CASSYKQGALTGELFF. This rearrangement joins TRBV6-2 or TRBV6-3 to TRBJ2-2; TRBD1 aligns across 9 bases. Germline V lookup: CDR1 MNHEY, CDR2 SVGEGT. V lost 2 bases, J lost 5 bases, and 6 bases stayed unmatched. The CDR3 is made up of 16 amino acids.

This sequence joins TRBV6-5 and TRBJ2-7; 9 nucleotides match TRBD2. This CDR3 region has 15 residues. Per the germline V gene, CDR1 is MNHEY and CDR2 is SVGAGI. After removal of 6 bases from V and 4 bases from J, the junction contained 10 bases not matched to a gene. The CDR3 DNA reads as TGTGCCAGCAGGTTTAGCGGGGGCCCCAATTACGAGCAGTACTTC. The encoded protein is CASRFSGGPNYEQYF.

The chain couples TRBV2 to TRBJ2-1; 9 bases match TRBD1. After removal of 6 bases from V and 8 bases from J, the junction contained 8 bases not matched to a gene. CDR3 length: 14 residues. Germline CDR1 reads SNHLY; CDR2 reads FYNNEI. The CDR3 reads CASRQGAGWDEQFF. The CDR3 DNA reads TGTGCCAGCAGACAGGGGGCCGGATGGGATGAGCAGTTCTTC.

The rearrangement links TRBV6-4 to TRBJ2-1; perhaps TRBD1 as D (6 bases). The germline V and J ends were trimmed by 6 bases and 0 bases, with 12 bases remaining between them. Germline V gene data show CDR1 as MRHNA and CDR2 as SNTAGT. CDR3 length: 15 residues. The DNA for the CDR3 is TGTGCCAGCAGGAAGGACAGCAACTCCTACAATGAGCAGTTCTTC. This gives the protein CASRKDSNSYNEQFF.

The J gene is TRBJ1-2, the V gene TRBV4-1; D ambiguous. Trimming took 0 bases from V and 4 from J, leaving 9 bases between them. This CDR3 region has 14 residues. CDR1 and CDR2 from the germline V gene are MGHRA and YSYEKL. The CDR3 protein is CASSQDWKVYGYTF. CDR3 in DNA: TGCGCCAGCAGCCAAGACTGGAAAGTCTATGGCTACACCTTC.

The chain joins TRBV2 to TRBJ2-1, with D tentatively TRBD1 (6 bases). The V gene's germline CDR1 is SNHLY and CDR2 FYNNEI. This CDR3 region has 15 residues. V lost 6 bases to trimming and J lost 0 bases, with 12 bases between them. The CDR3 spells CASRTGYPSYNEQFF. CDR3 in DNA: TGTGCCAGCAGAACAGGGTATCCCTCCTACAATGAGCAGTTCTTC.

This clone has just a few counts. This sequence joins TRBV28 and TRBJ1-6; possibly TRBD1 for D (6 bases). V lost 8 bases and J lost 9, with 17 bases in between. Looked up from germline, CDR1 is MDHEN and CDR2 is SYDVKM. This CDR3 comprises 14 residues. This CDR3 reads CASLTGHRTSPLHF. In DNA, the CDR3 is TGTGCCAGCCTTACAGGGCATAGAACTTCACCCCTCCACTTT.

This rearrangement joins TRBV12-3 or TRBV12-4 to TRBJ1-4; D is unclear. V lost 2 bases and J lost 8, with 3 bases in between. The CDR3 covers 11 residues. The DNA for the CDR3 is TGTGCCAGCAGTTTAAGGGAAAAACTGTTTTTT. Translated, it gives CASSLREKLFF.

The V call is TRBV9, the J call TRBJ2-5; D unclear. CDR3 size: 13 residues. Germline CDR1 SGDLS, CDR2 YYNGEE. Deletions cut 10 bases from V and 2 bases from J, with 15 bases between. The CDR3 reads CAGSKGLQETQYF. The CDR3 nucleotides are TGTGCCGGCTCTAAGGGCCTACAAGAGACCCAGTACTTC.

V usage is TRBV21-1 and J usage is TRBJ1-1; TRBD1 is the table's D call, not checked against the DNA. TRBV21-1 is noted as a pseudogene. This CDR3 has 15 amino acids. CDR3 nucleotide sequence: TGTGCCAGCAGCACAGGGACATCCTCGAACACTGAAGCTTTCTTT. Encoded protein: CASSTGTSSNTEAFF.

The chain combines TRBV25-1 with TRBJ2-7; 7 nucleotides match TRBD2. Germline CDR1 reads MGHDK; CDR2 reads SYGVNS. V lost 6 bases and J lost 1; bases outside the gene matches: 6. The CDR3 contains 14 residues. The CDR3 region is CASRGGVPSYEQYF. The DNA for the CDR3 is TGTGCCAGCAGGGGGGGGGTTCCTTCCTACGAGCAGTACTTC.

This sequence joins TRBV4-2 and TRBJ2-5; TRBD2 aligns across 12 bases. This CDR3 comprises 20 residues. The J segment lost 5 bases and the V segment lost 0 bases, leaving 16 bases of the junction unmatched. The germline V gene has CDR1 LGHNA and CDR2 YNFKEQ. This CDR3 is CASSQEYWGRTSGIRETQYF. CDR3 in DNA: TGTGCCAGCAGCCAAGAATATTGGGGGCGGACTAGCGGGATACGGGAGACCCAGTACTTC.

The V gene is TRBV5-1, the J gene TRBJ2-3; perhaps TRBD2 as D (5 bases). This CDR3 is built from 12 residues. Per germline, CDR1 SGHRS and CDR2 YFSETQ. Between the trimmed V and J ends, which lost 5 bases and 2 bases, there was a span of 6 bases. CDR3 in amino acids: CASREATDTQYF. As DNA, the CDR3 is TGCGCCAGCAGGGAGGCCACAGATACGCAGTATTTT. The full variable domain, with the rest looked up from reference TRBV5-1 and TRBJ2-3, is KAGVTQTPRYLIKTRGQQVTLSCSPISGHRSVSWYQQTPGQGLQFLFEYFSETQRNKGNFPGRFSGRQFSNSRSEMNVSTLELGDSALYLCASREATDTQYFGPGTRLTVL.

This clone showed up just once. This chain uses TRBV9 with TRBJ2-7; D assignment may be TRBD1 or TRBD2 (5 bases each). V lost 0 bases and J 2 bases, leaving 18 bases between the germline ends. This CDR3 is built from 17 residues. Germline V gene data show CDR1 as SGDLS and CDR2 as YYNGEE. As DNA, the CDR3 is TGTGCCAGCAGCGTAGAAGATAATAGGCTGGGACCCTACGAGCAGTACTTC. Its protein product is CASSVEDNRLGPYEQYF.

CDR3 amino acids: CATSGGSSYEQYF. In DNA, the CDR3 is TGTGCCACCTCAGGGGGCTCATCCTACGAGCAGTACTTC. This chain connects TRBV28 to TRBJ2-7; TRBD1 matches 8 bases. The CDR3 loop spans 13 amino acids. CDR1 and CDR2 (germline): MDHEN, SYDVKM. Trimming at V came to 10 bases and at J to 1 base, leaving 6 bases not matched to a gene.

The chain has TRBV6-1 and TRBJ1-1; D may be TRBD1 (5 bases). CDR3 length equals 15 residues. Trimming took 6 bases from V and 1 from J, leaving 15 bases between them. CDR1 is MNHNS, CDR2 SASEGT, per germline. CDR3 sequence (DNA): TGTGCCAGCAGCTTCCCTCCGGGGGGGAACACTGAAGCTTTCTTT. Encoded protein: CASSFPPGGNTEAFF.

This rearrangement joins TRBV2 to TRBJ2-1; D remains ambiguous. V lost 7 bases and J 0 bases, leaving 16 bases between the germline ends. The CDR3 runs 16 residues. The V gene's germline CDR1 is SNHLY and CDR2 FYNNEI. CDR3 sequence: CASKRDPWVSYNEQFF. The DNA of the CDR3 is TGTGCCAGCAAAAGAGACCCGTGGGTCTCCTACAATGAGCAGTTCTTC.